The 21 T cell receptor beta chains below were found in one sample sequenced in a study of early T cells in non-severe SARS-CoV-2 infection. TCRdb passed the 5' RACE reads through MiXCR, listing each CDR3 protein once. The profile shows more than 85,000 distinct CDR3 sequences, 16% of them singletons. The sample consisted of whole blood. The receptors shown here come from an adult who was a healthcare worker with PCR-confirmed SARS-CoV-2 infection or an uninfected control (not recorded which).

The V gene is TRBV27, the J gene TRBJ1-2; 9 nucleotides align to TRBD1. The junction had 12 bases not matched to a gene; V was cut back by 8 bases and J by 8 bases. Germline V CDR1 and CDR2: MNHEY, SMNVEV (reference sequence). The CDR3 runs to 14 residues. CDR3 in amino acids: CASGDRDRVGGYTF. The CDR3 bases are TGTGCCAGCGGCGACCGGGACAGGGTGGGAGGCTACACCTTC.

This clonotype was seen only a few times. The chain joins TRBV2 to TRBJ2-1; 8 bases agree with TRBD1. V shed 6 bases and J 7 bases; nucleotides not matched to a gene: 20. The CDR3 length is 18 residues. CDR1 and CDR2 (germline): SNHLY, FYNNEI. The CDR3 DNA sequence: TGTGCCAGCAGGAACGACATGGGGACAGGTCCTCAACAGAATGAGCAGTTCTTC. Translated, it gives CASRNDMGTGPQQNEQFF. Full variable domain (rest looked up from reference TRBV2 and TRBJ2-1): EPEVTQTPSHQVTQMGQEVILRCVPISNHLYFYWYRQILGQKVEFLVSFYNNEISEKSEIFDDQFSVERPDGSNFTLKIRSTKLEDSAMYFCASRNDMGTGPQQNEQFFGPGTRLTVL.

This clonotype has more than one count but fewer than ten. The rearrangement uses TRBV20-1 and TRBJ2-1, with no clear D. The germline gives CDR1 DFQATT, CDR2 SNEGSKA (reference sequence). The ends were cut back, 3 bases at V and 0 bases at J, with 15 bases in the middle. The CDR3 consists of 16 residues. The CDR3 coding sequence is TGCAGTGCTAGTGACGGACGGGCCAGCTCCTACAATGAGCAGTTCTTC. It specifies CSASDGRASSYNEQFF.

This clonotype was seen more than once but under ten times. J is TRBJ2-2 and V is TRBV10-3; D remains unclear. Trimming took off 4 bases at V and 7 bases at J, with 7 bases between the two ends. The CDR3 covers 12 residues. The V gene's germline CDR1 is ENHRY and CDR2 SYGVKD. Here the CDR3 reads CAISGGRGELFF. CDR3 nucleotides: TGTGCCATCAGTGGAGGTCGCGGGGAGCTGTTTTTT.

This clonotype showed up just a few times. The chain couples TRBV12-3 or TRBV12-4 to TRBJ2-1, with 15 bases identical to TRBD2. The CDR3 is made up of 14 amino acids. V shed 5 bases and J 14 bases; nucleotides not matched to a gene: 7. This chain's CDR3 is CASSTRTSGGAEFF. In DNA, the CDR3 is TGTGCCAGCAGTACCCGGACTAGCGGGGGGGCTGAGTTCTTC.

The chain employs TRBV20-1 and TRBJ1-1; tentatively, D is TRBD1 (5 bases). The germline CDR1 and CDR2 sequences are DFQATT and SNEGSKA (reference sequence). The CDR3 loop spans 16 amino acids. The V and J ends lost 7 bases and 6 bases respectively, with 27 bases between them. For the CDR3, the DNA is TGCAGTGGGGTTTGGGGCTCCTTAGGCCGCAGCGCTGAAGCTTTCTTT. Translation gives CSGVWGSLGRSAEAFF.

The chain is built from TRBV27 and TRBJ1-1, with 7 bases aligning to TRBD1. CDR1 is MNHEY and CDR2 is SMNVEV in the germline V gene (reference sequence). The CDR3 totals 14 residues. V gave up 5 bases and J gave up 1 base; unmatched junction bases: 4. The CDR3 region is CASSAGQKNTEAFF. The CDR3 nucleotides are TGTGCCAGCAGTGCGGGACAGAAGAACACTGAAGCTTTCTTT.

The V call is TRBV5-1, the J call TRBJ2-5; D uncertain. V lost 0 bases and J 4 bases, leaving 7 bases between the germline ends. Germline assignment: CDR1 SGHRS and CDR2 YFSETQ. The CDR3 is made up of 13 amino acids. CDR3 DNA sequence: TGCGCCAGCAGCTTGGGAGCCTCAGAGACCCAGTACTTC. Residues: CASSLGASETQYF.

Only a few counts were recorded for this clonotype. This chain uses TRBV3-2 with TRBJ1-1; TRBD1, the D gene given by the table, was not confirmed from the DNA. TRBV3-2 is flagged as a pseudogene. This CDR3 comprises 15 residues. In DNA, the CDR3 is TGTGCCAGCAGCCACGGACAGGGGGTTCCCACTGAAGCTTTCTTT. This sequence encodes CASSHGQGVPTEAFF.

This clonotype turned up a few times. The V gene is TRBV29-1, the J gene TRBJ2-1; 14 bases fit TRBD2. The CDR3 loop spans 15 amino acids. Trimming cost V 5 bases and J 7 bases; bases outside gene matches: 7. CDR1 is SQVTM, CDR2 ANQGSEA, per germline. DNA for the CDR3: TGCAGCGTTCCAGGACTAGCGGGGGGCTGGAATGAGCAGTTCTTC. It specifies CSVPGLAGGWNEQFF.

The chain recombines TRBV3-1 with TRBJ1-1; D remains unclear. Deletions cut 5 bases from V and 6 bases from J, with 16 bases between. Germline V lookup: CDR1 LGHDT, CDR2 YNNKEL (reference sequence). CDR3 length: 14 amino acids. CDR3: CASSTGPSGPEAFF. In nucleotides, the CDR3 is TGTGCCAGCAGCACCGGGCCGTCGGGCCCTGAAGCTTTCTTT. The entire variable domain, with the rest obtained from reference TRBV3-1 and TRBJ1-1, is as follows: DTAVSQTPKYLVTQMGNDKSIKCEQNLGHDTMYWYKQDSKKFLKIMFSYNNKELIINETVPNRFSPKSPDKAHLNLHINSLELGDSAVYFCASSTGPSGPEAFFGQGTRLTVV.

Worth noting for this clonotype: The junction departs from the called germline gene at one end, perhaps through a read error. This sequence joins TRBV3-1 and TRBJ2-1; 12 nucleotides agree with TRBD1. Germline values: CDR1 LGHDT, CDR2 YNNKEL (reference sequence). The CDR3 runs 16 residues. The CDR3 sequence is CVSSPLGQGAHSEQFF. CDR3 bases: TGTGTCAGCAGCCCTTTGGGACAGGGGGCCCACAGTGAGCAGTTCTTC.

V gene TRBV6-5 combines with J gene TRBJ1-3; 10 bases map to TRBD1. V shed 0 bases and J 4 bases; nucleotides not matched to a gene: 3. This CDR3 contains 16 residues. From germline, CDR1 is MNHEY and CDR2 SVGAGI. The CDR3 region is CASSYSQTGGGNTIYF. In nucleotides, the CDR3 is TGTGCCAGCAGTTACTCCCAGACAGGGGGCGGAAACACCATATATTTT.

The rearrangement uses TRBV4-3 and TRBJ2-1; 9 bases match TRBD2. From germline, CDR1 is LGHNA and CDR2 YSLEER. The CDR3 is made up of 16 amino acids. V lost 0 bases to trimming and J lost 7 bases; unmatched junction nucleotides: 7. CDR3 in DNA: TGCGCCAGCAGCCAAGATGTACTAGCGGGCCCGAATGAGCAGTTCTTC. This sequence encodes CASSQDVLAGPNEQFF.

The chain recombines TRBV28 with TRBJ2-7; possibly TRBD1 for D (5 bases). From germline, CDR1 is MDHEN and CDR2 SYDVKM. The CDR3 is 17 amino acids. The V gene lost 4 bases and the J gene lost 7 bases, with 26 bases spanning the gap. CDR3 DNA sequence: TGTGCCAGCAGTTCACCTACTCGACAGCCCAACGCTAGAGAGCAGTACTTC. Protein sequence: CASSSPTRQPNAREQYF. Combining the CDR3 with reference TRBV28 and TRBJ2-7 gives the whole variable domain DVKVTQSSRYLVKRTGEKVFLECVQDMDHENMFWYRQDPGLGLRLIYFSYDVKMKEKGDIPEGYSVSREKKERFSLILESASTNQTSMYLCASSSPTRQPNAREQYFGPGTRLTVT.

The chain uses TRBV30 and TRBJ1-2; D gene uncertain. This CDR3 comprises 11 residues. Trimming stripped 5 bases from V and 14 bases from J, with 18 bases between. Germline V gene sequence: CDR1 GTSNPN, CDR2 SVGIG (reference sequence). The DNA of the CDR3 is TGTGCCTGGGGGTACGGCAGGCCGAATACCTTC. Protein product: CAWGYGRPNTF.

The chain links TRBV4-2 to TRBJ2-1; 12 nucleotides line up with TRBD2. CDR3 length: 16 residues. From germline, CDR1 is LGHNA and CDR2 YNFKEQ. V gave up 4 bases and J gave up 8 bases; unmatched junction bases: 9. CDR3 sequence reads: CASSPGASGGADEQFF. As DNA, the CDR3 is TGTGCCAGCAGCCCGGGGGCTAGCGGGGGGGCCGATGAGCAGTTCTTC.

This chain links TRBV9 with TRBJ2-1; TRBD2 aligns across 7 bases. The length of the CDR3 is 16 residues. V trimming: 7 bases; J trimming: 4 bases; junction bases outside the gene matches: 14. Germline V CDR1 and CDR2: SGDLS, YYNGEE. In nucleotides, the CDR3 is TGTGCCAGCTCAGCCCCCGGGACTACAGTATACAATGAGCAGTTCTTC. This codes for CASSAPGTTVYNEQFF.

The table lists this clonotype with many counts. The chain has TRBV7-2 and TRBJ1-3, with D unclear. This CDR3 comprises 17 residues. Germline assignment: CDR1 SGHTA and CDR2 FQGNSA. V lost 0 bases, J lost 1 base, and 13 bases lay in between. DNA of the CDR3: TGTGCCAGCAGCTTAGCGGTAGGAGGCCCTTCTGGAAACACCATATATTTT. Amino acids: CASSLAVGGPSGNTIYF.

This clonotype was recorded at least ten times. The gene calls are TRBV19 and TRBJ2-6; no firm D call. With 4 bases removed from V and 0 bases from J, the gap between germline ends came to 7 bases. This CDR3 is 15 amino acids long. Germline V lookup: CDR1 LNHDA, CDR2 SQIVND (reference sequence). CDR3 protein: CASSTYLSGANVLTF. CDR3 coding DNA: TGTGCCAGTAGTACATACCTCTCTGGGGCCAACGTCCTGACTTTC.

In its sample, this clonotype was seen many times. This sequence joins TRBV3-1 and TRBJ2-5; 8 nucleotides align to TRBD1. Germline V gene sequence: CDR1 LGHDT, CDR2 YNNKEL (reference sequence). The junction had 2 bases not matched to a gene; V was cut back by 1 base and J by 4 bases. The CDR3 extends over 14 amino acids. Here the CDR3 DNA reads TGTGCCAGCAGCCAAGTAGACAGGGGAGAGACCCAGTACTTC. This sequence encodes CASSQVDRGETQYF.